This T cell receptor (beta chain) originates from a study of cytomegalovirus exposure and HLA in healthy donors. This CDR3 has 17 residues. The PCR contained 60 Vbeta and 13 Jbeta primers. The table came from immunoSEQ multiplex PCR; TCRdb's copy has only in-frame clones and leaves some out. The sample holds 150,000 to 180,000 clones, 75% to 85% seen once. Study results and limitations: Relative to equally common others, HLA-associated TCR beta chains showed greater clonal expansion in a later analysis. Serostatus for CMV was the only available immune exposure information. Another analysis was done later, and it associated over 15,000 TCR beta sequences with HLA alleles at 0.05 false discovery rate.

A remark on this clone: Its specificity is unknown.

The sequenced material came from PBMCs. The sequence was obtained from a woman aged 40 to 55 in good health and CMV-seropositive. V is TRBV1 and J is TRBJ1-1; the table assigns TRBD1, which was not confirmed against the DNA. TRBV1 is tagged as a pseudogene. Here the CDR3 reads CTSSQEGVSRINTEAFF. CDR3 nucleotides: TGCACCAGCAGCCAAGAAGGGGTAAGCCGGATCAACACTGAAGCTTTCTTT.